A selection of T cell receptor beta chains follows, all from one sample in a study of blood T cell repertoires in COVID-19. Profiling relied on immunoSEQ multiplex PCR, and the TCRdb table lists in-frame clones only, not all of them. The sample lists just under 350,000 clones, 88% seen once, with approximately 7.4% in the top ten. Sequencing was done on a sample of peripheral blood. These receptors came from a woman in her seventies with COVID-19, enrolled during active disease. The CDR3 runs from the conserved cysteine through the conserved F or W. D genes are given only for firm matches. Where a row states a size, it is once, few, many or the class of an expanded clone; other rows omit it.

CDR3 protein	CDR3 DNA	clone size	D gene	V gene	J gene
CASSWSRTGSSPLHF	TGTGCCAGCAGTTGGTCCAGGACAGGATCATCACCCCTCCACTTT	.	TRBD1	TRBV28	TRBJ1-6
CASSTPQGLNYGYTF	TGTGCCAGTAGTACTCCTCAGGGACTCAACTATGGCTACACCTTC	.	.	TRBV19	TRBJ1-2
CASSPRGVTEAFF	TGTGCCAGCAGCCCCCGGGGGGTCACTGAAGCTTTCTTT	once	.	TRBV6-5	TRBJ1-1
CASSSWTGTGELFF	TGTGCCAGCAGCTCCTGGACTGGAACCGGGGAGCTGTTTTTT	.	.	TRBV7-3	TRBJ2-2
CASSQASIDRGNTEAFF	TGCGCCAGCAGCCAAGCTTCCATAGACAGGGGGAACACTGAAGCTTTCTTT	.	TRBD1	TRBV4-1	TRBJ1-1
CASSLGQSSYNEQFF	TGTGCCAGCAGCTTAGGACAGAGCTCCTACAATGAGCAGTTCTTC	.	.	TRBV11-2	TRBJ2-1
CASSIPGGRGYTF	TGTGCCAGCAGTATACCAGGGGGTCGGGGCTACACCTTC	.	TRBD1	TRBV9	TRBJ1-2
CASSQGVGGQPQHF	TGTGCCAGCAGCCAAGGGGTAGGGGGTCAGCCCCAGCATTTT	.	.	TRBV2	TRBJ1-5
CSVEGGNFNEQYF	TGCAGCGTTGAGGGGGGGAACTTCAACGAGCAGTACTTC	.	TRBD2	TRBV29-1	TRBJ2-7
CASSLPTGMNTEAFF	TGCGCCAGCAGCCTCCCGACAGGGATGAACACTGAAGCTTTCTTT	.	TRBD1	TRBV5-1	TRBJ1-1
CASSLVSGVHGYTF	TGTGCCAGCAGCTTAGTTTCGGGGGTACATGGCTACACCTTC	few	.	TRBV7-9	TRBJ1-2
CASSPGWYGYTF	TGTGCCAGCTCACCCGGTTGGTATGGCTACACCTTC	.	.	TRBV18	TRBJ1-2
CASRTEANYGYTF	TGCGCCAGCAGAACGGAGGCTAACTATGGCTACACCTTC	once	.	TRBV5-1	TRBJ1-2
CAWSVLRGANTEAFF	TGTGCCTGGAGTGTACTGCGAGGAGCTAACACTGAAGCTTTCTTT	.	.	TRBV30	TRBJ1-1
CASSFRRPGENEQFF	TGTGCCAGCAGTTTCAGGCGTCCGGGAGAGAATGAGCAGTTCTTC	.	.	TRBV6-2/TRBV6-3	TRBJ2-1